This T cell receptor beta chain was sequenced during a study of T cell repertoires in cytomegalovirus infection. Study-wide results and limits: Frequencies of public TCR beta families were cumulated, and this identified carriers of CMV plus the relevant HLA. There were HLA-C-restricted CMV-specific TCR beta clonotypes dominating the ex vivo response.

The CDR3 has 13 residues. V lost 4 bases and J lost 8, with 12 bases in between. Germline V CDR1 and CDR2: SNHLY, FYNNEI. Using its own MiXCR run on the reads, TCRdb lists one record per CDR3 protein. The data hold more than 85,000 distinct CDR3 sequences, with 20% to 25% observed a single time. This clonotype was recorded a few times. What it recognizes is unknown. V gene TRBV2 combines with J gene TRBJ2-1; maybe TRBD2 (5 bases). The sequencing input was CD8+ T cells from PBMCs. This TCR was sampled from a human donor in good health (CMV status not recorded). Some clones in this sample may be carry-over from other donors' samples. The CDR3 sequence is CASSGGARDEQFF. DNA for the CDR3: TGTGCCAGCAGTGGGGGAGCGAGAGATGAGCAGTTCTTC. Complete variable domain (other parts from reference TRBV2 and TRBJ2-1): EPEVTQTPSHQVTQMGQEVILRCVPISNHLYFYWYRQILGQKVEFLVSFYNNEISEKSEIFDDQFSVERPDGSNFTLKIRSTKLEDSAMYFCASSGGARDEQFFGPGTRLTVL.